A single sample is the source of the 24 T cell receptor beta chains below, sequenced in a study of immune cell composition in non-small cell lung cancer. Generated by immunoSEQ multiplex PCR, the TCRdb table keeps only in-frame clones and is missing some. The sample has roughly 5,000 clones; around 80% are singletons. The sequenced material came from lung tumor tissue. The receptors shown here come from a human donor with non-small cell lung cancer.

The rearrangement links TRBV11-2 to TRBJ2-3, with TRBD2 matching over 8 bases. J was trimmed by 8 bases and V by 7 bases; bases with no gene match: 14. This CDR3 is 15 amino acids long. Looked up from germline, CDR1 is SGHAT and CDR2 is FQNNGV. Here the CDR3 reads CASTTEGGGSSTQYF. DNA of the CDR3: TGTGCCAGCACCACCGAGGGCGGGGGGTCCAGTACGCAGTATTTT.

This clone has just a few counts. The chain carries TRBV5-1 and TRBJ1-1; 8 nucleotides line up with TRBD1. This CDR3 region has 15 residues. The germline V gene has CDR1 SGHRS and CDR2 YFSETQ. V trimming: 4 bases; J trimming: 4 bases; junction bases outside the gene matches: 9. The CDR3: CASSPTQGVVTEAFF. In nucleotides, the CDR3 is TGCGCCAGCAGCCCCACACAGGGGGTGGTCACTGAAGCTTTCTTT.

This chain links TRBV28 with TRBJ1-4, with a possible D match to TRBD1 (5 bases). The V end was cut by 1 base, the J end by 8 bases, with 17 bases between. The CDR3 length is 16 residues. Germline V gives CDR1 MDHEN, CDR2 SYDVKM. Written as DNA, the CDR3 is TGTGCCAGCAGTTTATATTCCCAGGGCATCCAAGAAAAACTGTTTTTT. Amino acids: CASSLYSQGIQEKLFF.

For the CDR3, the DNA is TGTGCCACCTATAAGGGGGCCTTTTTTTACGAGCAGTACTTC. Translated, it gives CATYKGAFFYEQYF. This sequence joins TRBV28 and TRBJ2-7, with 7 positions matching TRBD1. V lost 10 bases and J lost 4; bases outside the gene matches: 13. The CDR3 totals 14 residues. In germline, CDR1 is MDHEN, CDR2 SYDVKM.

The V and J genes are TRBV6-5 and TRBJ2-5; 7 bases fit TRBD2. Germline-derived CDR1 and CDR2 are MNHEY and SVGAGI. Trimming cost V 7 bases and J 5 bases; bases outside gene matches: 10. This CDR3 region has 14 residues. As DNA, the CDR3 is TGTGCCAGCACAAACTGGGGGGGGGATGAGACCCAGTACTTC. Amino acid sequence: CASTNWGGDETQYF.

The DNA for the CDR3 is TGTGCCAGAAGCGGCCGGGACAGGGGGTTGGATACGCAGTATTTT. Encoded protein: CARSGRDRGLDTQYF. This chain connects TRBV5-3 to TRBJ2-3; 11 bases agree with TRBD1. TRBV5-3 is sorted into the ORF group, with uncertain function. V lost 4 bases to trimming and J lost 6 bases; unmatched junction nucleotides: 7. The CDR3 consists of 15 residues.

On this clone itself: Germline is not matched at one junction end, which may reflect a read error. This chain links TRBV2 with TRBJ2-2; 7 nucleotides match TRBD2. From germline, CDR1 is SNHLY and CDR2 FYNNEI. The length of the CDR3 is 15 residues. For the CDR3, the DNA is TGTGCCAGCAGTTCGTCAGGGAGGGGCACCGAGGAGCTGTTTTTT. It specifies CASSSSGRGTEELFF.

The chain joins TRBV9 to TRBJ2-7; 11 nucleotides match TRBD2. V shed 5 bases, J shed 5 bases, and the junction held 12 bases outside the gene matches. The germline V gene encodes CDR1 SGDLS and CDR2 YYNGEE. This CDR3 spans 16 amino acids. The CDR3 DNA follows: TGTGCCAGCAGTCGACTAGCGGGGACCCACCCCCACGAGCAGTACTTC. Amino acid sequence: CASSRLAGTHPHEQYF.

The chain employs TRBV5-1 and TRBJ2-2; D is uncertain. From germline, CDR1 is SGHRS and CDR2 YFSETQ. The CDR3 has 13 residues. V was pared by 4 bases and J by 1 base, with 5 bases between. CDR3 protein: CASSPENTGELFF. The CDR3 nucleotides read TGCGCCAGCAGCCCAGAGAACACCGGGGAGCTGTTTTTT.

The V gene is TRBV9, the J gene TRBJ2-5, with 8 bases aligning to TRBD2. The germline V gene encodes CDR1 SGDLS and CDR2 YYNGEE. The V gene end was trimmed by 3 bases and the J gene end by 3 bases; junction bases not matched to a gene: 7. The length of the CDR3 is 15 residues. DNA for the CDR3: TGTGCCAGCAGCGGGAGCGGGGGCCTTGAAGAGACCCAGTACTTC. Translating it yields CASSGSGGLEETQYF.

V and J are TRBV27 and TRBJ2-3, with D tentatively TRBD2 (6 bases). CDR3 length: 14 amino acids. The V and J ends lost 6 bases and 0 bases respectively, with 10 bases between them. Germline loops: CDR1 MNHEY, CDR2 SMNVEV (reference sequence). The CDR3 DNA reads as TGTGCCAGCAGAAGACTAGGAAGCACAGATACGCAGTATTTT. Its protein product is CASRRLGSTDTQYF.

This clone was detected once. The gene calls are TRBV6-1 and TRBJ2-2, with 8 bases aligning to TRBD1. The junction had 5 bases not matched to a gene; V was cut back by 6 bases and J by 8 bases. The CDR3 length is 13 residues. CDR1 MNHNS and CDR2 SASEGT come from the germline V gene. CDR3 loop: CASRGQGLGELFF. The CDR3 DNA reads as TGTGCCAGCAGAGGACAGGGTCTAGGGGAGCTGTTTTTT.

This rearrangement joins TRBV6-5 to TRBJ1-4; 8 positions match TRBD1. The length of the CDR3 is 14 residues. V dropped 6 bases and J dropped 8; count of bases not matched to a gene: 8. CDR1 and CDR2 from the germline V gene are MNHEY and SVGAGI. The CDR3 DNA is TGTGCCAGCAGATCTCCGGGACAGGCCGAAAAACTGTTTTTT. It yields the protein CASRSPGQAEKLFF.

The chain carries TRBV10-3 and TRBJ2-7, with 10 bases fitting TRBD1. This CDR3 comprises 16 residues. V shed 3 bases and J 0 bases; nucleotides not matched to a gene: 5. Germline V gives CDR1 ENHRY, CDR2 SYGVKD. CDR3 sequence: CAISDRTGGSSYEQYF. Written as DNA, the CDR3 is TGTGCCATCAGTGACCGGACAGGGGGAAGCTCCTACGAGCAGTACTTC.

This clone was seen a few times. The CDR3 reads CASSERGSLREQYF. The CDR3 coding sequence is TGTGCCAGCAGTGAAAGGGGCTCCCTCCGCGAGCAGTACTTC. The J gene is TRBJ2-7, the V gene TRBV6-1, with a tentative D call TRBD1 (5 bases). Germline V gene data show CDR1 as MNHNS and CDR2 as SASEGT. Trimming cost V 2 bases and J 6 bases, with 14 bases left between them. The length of the CDR3 is 14 residues.

This clone was counted once. The chain combines TRBV9 with TRBJ2-3, with 9 bases fitting TRBD1. Losses at the gene ends were 2 bases for V and 2 bases for J; bases not matched to a gene: 6. The germline CDR1 and CDR2 sequences are SGDLS and YYNGEE. The length of the CDR3 is 16 residues. DNA for the CDR3: TGTGCCAGCAGCGTTATAGGACAGGGGAACACAGATACGCAGTATTTT. It codes for CASSVIGQGNTDTQYF.

The chain has TRBV2 and TRBJ2-2, with D possibly being TRBD1 (6 bases). The CDR3 covers 15 residues. Trimming stripped 6 bases from V and 1 base from J, with 12 bases between. CDR1 SNHLY and CDR2 FYNNEI come from the germline V gene. This CDR3 is CASSGTGKNTGELFF. The CDR3 DNA sequence: TGTGCCAGCAGCGGAACAGGGAAGAACACCGGGGAGCTGTTTTTT. The full variable domain, its missing parts supplied by reference TRBV2 and TRBJ2-2, is EPEVTQTPSHQVTQMGQEVILRCVPISNHLYFYWYRQILGQKVEFLVSFYNNEISEKSEIFDDQFSVERPDGSNFTLKIRSTKLEDSAMYFCASSGTGKNTGELFFGEGSRLTVL.

This clone was seen only a few times. This chain connects TRBV6-5 to TRBJ2-3; a weak D match, TRBD2 (8 bases). Trimming left V 4 bases short and J 5 bases short, with 19 bases between. Germline V CDR1 and CDR2: MNHEY, SVGAGI. The CDR3 length is 16 residues. The DNA for the CDR3 is TGTGCCAGCAGTTTCCAACAGGGGACTAGGGTAGATACGCAGTATTTT. Protein: CASSFQQGTRVDTQYF.

The rearrangement links TRBV28 to TRBJ1-2; no clear D gene. Germline lookup yields CDR1 MDHEN and CDR2 SYDVKM. This CDR3 spans 12 amino acids. The V end lost 2 bases, the J end lost 4 bases, and 5 bases lay between the germline ends. CDR3 protein: CASSLRLYGYTF. CDR3 nucleotides: TGTGCCAGCAGTTTACGACTCTATGGCTACACCTTC.

This clone was seen only a few times. This chain joins TRBV5-4 and TRBJ2-1, with 13 bases fitting TRBD2. With 4 bases clipped from V and 5 bases from J, the junction kept 3 bases outside the gene matches. Germline loops: CDR1 SGHNT, CDR2 YYREEE (reference sequence). The CDR3 covers 15 residues. In DNA form, the CDR3 reads TGTGCCAGCAGCCCCGGACTAGCGGGGGACAATGAGCAGTTCTTC. As protein: CASSPGLAGDNEQFF. Together with reference TRBV5-4 and TRBJ2-1, the CDR3 gives the full variable domain: ETGVTQSPTHLIKTRGQQVTLRCSSQSGHNTVSWYQQALGQGPQFIFQYYREEENGRGNFPPRFSGLQFPNYSSELNVNALELDDSALYLCASSPGLAGDNEQFFGPGTRLTVL.

This chain connects TRBV7-2 to TRBJ1-5; TRBD1 aligns across 8 bases. Germline CDR1 SGHTA, CDR2 FQGNSA. The V segment lost 5 bases and the J segment 0 bases; nucleotides outside the gene matches: 12. The CDR3 sequence is 18 residues long. The chain's CDR3 is CASSPYWTGIDSNQPQHF. CDR3 in DNA: TGTGCCAGCAGCCCATACTGGACAGGGATCGATAGCAATCAGCCCCAGCATTTT.

This chain links TRBV7-9 with TRBJ2-3; TRBD1 matches at 10 bases. The V segment lost 4 bases and the J segment 10 bases; nucleotides outside the gene matches: 2. Germline V CDR1 and CDR2: SEHNR, FQNEAQ (reference sequence). This CDR3 comprises 12 residues. Here the CDR3 reads CASSSDRGAQYF. CDR3 sequence (DNA): TGTGCCAGCAGCTCGGACAGGGGGGCGCAGTATTTT.

The chain uses TRBV10-1 and TRBJ2-7; D might be TRBD1 (7 bases). Trimming shortened V by 1 base and J by 6 bases, and 19 bases separated the two germline ends. The CDR3 length is 16 residues. CDR1 is WNHNN, CDR2 SYGVQD, per germline (reference sequence). CDR3 in DNA: TGCGCCAGCAGTGAGTATGGAGGGGGCGATGTGACCGAGCAGTACTTC. As protein: CASSEYGGGDVTEQYF.

The chain couples TRBV6-4 to TRBJ2-3; 9 bases fit TRBD2. V lost 2 bases to trimming and J lost 5 bases; unmatched junction nucleotides: 8. This CDR3 is 16 amino acids long. Germline CDR1 MRHNA, CDR2 SNTAGT. In DNA, the CDR3 is TGTGCCAGCAGTGACGATGGCGGGGGGGGGCAAGATACGCAGTATTTT. It is translated as CASSDDGGGGQDTQYF.